These T cell receptor beta chains were read from a single sample in a study of blood T cell repertoires in COVID-19. Profiling relied on immunoSEQ multiplex PCR, and the TCRdb table lists in-frame clones only, not all of them. The table shows 100,000 to 150,000 clones, with 85% to 90% occurring only once. The sequencing sample was made of peripheral blood. Receptors originate from a man aged 50 or older with active or convalescent COVID-19. Both conserved end residues are part of each CDR3. The order of the fields is V gene, CDR3 protein.

>TRBV28
CASSFLSPDTQYF
>TRBV19
CASSIGGTGTDTQYF
>TRBV28
CASSPEASGSPWGLGETQYF
>TRBV5-5
CASSWPGGRGTDTQYF
>TRBV5-1
CASSLEGGSGNQPQHF
>TRBV5-6
CASSDPTGGNTEAFF
>TRBV4-3
CASSQETGTGTAAFF
>TRBV30
CAWSVGGYGYTF
>TRBV10-3
CAISEPVKREGRGDTQYF
>TRBV6-1
CASSENTGVQETQYF
>TRBV7-6
CASSRRTSGSSYEQFF
>TRBV5-6
CASSLPGSSNEKLFF
>TRBV7-9
CASSLVGSTDTQYF
>TRBV30
CAWLNRGATYEQYF
>TRBV9
CASSPGGGPDTQYF
>TRBV19
CASSPGQVVGEKLFF
>TRBV7-5
CARSSSGQMNTEAFF
>TRBV27
CASKPHGAAQETQYF
>TRBV19
CASSRQGSNGYTF
>TRBV7-9
CASSLAFTGTTDTQYF
>TRBV9
CASRRENTGELFF
>TRBV27
CASSRARTGTVYNEQFF
>TRBV7-2
CASSPRADQGAGYGYTF
>TRBV19
CASIPGHFYEQYF
>TRBV5-4
CASSLVAGGGTDTQYF
>TRBV19
CASSIIKGTYEQYF
>TRBV5-1
CASSLLGETYEQYF
>TRBV6-2/TRBV6-3
CASSTTGNQPQHF
>TRBV5-4
CASSLAGGASYEQYF
>TRBV28
CASTYHRARLNQPQHF
>TRBV24-1
CATQSGELAYEQYF
>TRBV6-5
CASSSRRGTEAFF
>TRBV2
CATLAGAAYNEQFF
>TRBV5-1
CASRDGTGGNYGYTF
>TRBV7-9
CASSFFQGQQETQYF
>TRBV28
CASMGQRKYNEQFF
>TRBV5-5
CASAPRPQDSNQPQHF
>TRBV9
CASSKGLAGVETQYF
>TRBV2
CSPSNGTSGSLQKSSGANVLTF
>TRBV12-3/TRBV12-4
CASSLPGETEAFF
>TRBV15
CATWSGQVFDQPQHF
>TRBV30
CAWSVGHISYGYTF
>TRBV11-2
CASSQGLAGVYNEQFF
>TRBV24-1
CATSGRHQETQYF
>TRBV29-1
CSAQGAAYEQYF
>TRBV6-1
CASSEATTGVPIGELFF
>TRBV4-1
CASSQGRINTEAFF
>TRBV19
CASNTGGRGRFSENTIYF
>TRBV19
CASSIRDRVIGEQFF